A single sample is the source of the 30 T cell receptor beta chains below, sequenced in a study of T cells after yellow fever vaccination. TCRdb reprocessed the 5' RACE reads via MiXCR and lists one record per CDR3 protein. The sample consists of some 300,000 distinct CDR3 sequences, roughly 10% of them appearing once. Material: CD4+ T cells sorted from PBMCs, obtained 45 days after the yellow fever booster vaccination. The receptors originated from a man younger than 30 who received the YFV17D yellow fever vaccine.

V and J are TRBV6-6 and TRBJ1-4; the D gene is possibly TRBD1 (6 bases). V lost 2 bases and J 8 bases, leaving 18 bases between the germline ends. The CDR3 sequence is 16 residues long. Germline lookup yields CDR1 MNHNY and CDR2 SVGAGI (reference sequence). CDR3 protein: CASSYLVVGQGEKLFF. The CDR3 nucleotides read TGTGCCAGCAGTTACCTGGTTGTCGGTCAGGGGGAAAAACTGTTTTTT.

This clonotype showed up just a few times. The rearrangement uses TRBV5-1 and TRBJ1-4; D unresolved. Per the germline V gene, CDR1 is SGHRS and CDR2 is YFSETQ. The CDR3 consists of 14 residues. Trimming stripped 4 bases from V and 4 bases from J, with 11 bases between. The CDR3 loop reads CASSEGFGNEKLFF. CDR3 coding DNA: TGCGCCAGCAGCGAGGGTTTCGGTAATGAAAAACTGTTTTTT.

The V call is TRBV10-3, the J call TRBJ2-7; a weak D match, TRBD2 (5 bases). Trimming left V 0 bases short and J 0 bases short, with 9 bases between. Per germline, CDR1 ENHRY and CDR2 SYGVKD. The CDR3 extends over 15 amino acids. The CDR3 nucleotides are TGTGCCATCAGTGAGTCGGGAGCCCGCTCCTACGAGCAGTACGTC. Its protein product is CAISESGARSYEQYV.

CDR3 sequence reads: CSARDPRAGVDGELFF. CDR3 sequence (DNA): TGCAGTGCTAGAGATCCAAGGGCGGGGGTCGACGGGGAGCTGTTTTTT. The chain combines TRBV20-1 with TRBJ2-2; 7 bases align to TRBD2. J gave up 7 bases and V 0 bases, and 11 bases lay outside the gene matches. CDR1 and CDR2 (germline): DFQATT, SNEGSKA (reference sequence). The length of the CDR3 is 16 residues.

The chain carries TRBV7-2 and TRBJ2-2; D unclear. Germline lookup yields CDR1 SGHTA and CDR2 FQGNSA. The CDR3 length is 15 residues. Trimming shortened V by 6 bases and J by 0 bases, and 11 bases separated the two germline ends. In nucleotides, the CDR3 is TGTGCCAGCAGTCGAGACATAGCGAACACCGGGGAGCTGTTTTTT. It specifies CASSRDIANTGELFF.

This chain connects TRBV19 to TRBJ1-1; D is ambiguous. There are 14 residues in the CDR3. The V end was cut by 0 bases, the J end by 3 bases, with 8 bases between. The germline V gene has CDR1 LNHDA and CDR2 SQIVND (reference sequence). The CDR3 DNA follows: TGTGCCAGTAGTATAGATTCCAGGTACACTGAAGCTTTCTTT. Translated, it gives CASSIDSRYTEAFF. Combining the CDR3 with reference TRBV19 and TRBJ1-1 gives the whole variable domain DGGITQSPKYLFRKEGQNVTLSCEQNLNHDAMYWYRQDPGQGLRLIYYSQIVNDFQKGDIAEGYSVSREKKESFPLTVTSAQKNPTAFYLCASSIDSRYTEAFFGQGTRLTVV.

This clonotype came up many times. This rearrangement joins TRBV12-3 or TRBV12-4 to TRBJ1-1; unclear D gene. Between the trimmed V and J ends, which lost 2 bases and 8 bases, there was a span of 9 bases. This CDR3 spans 12 amino acids. The chain's CDR3 is CASSLRAEEAFF. The DNA for the CDR3 is TGTGCCAGCAGTTTACGAGCAGAAGAAGCTTTCTTT.

There are a few counts of this clonotype. The V and J genes are TRBV15 and TRBJ1-4; possibly TRBD1 for D (5 bases). Germline CDR1 and CDR2: LNHNV and YYDKDF (reference sequence). Trimming took off 0 bases at V and 8 bases at J, with 10 bases between the two ends. This CDR3 contains 14 residues. In DNA, the CDR3 is TGTGCCACCAGCAGAGATCGGGGGGGAGAAAAACTGTTTTTT. Translation gives CATSRDRGGEKLFF. The whole variable domain, filled in from reference TRBV15 and TRBJ1-4, reads DAMVIQNPRYQVTQFGKPVTLSCSQTLNHNVMYWYQQKSSQAPKLLFHYYDKDFNNEADTPDNFQSRRPNTSFCFLDIRSPGLGDTAMYLCATSRDRGGEKLFFGSGTQLSVL.

The V and J genes are TRBV5-1 and TRBJ1-1, with D hard to call. The V and J ends lost 4 bases and 4 bases respectively, with 11 bases between them. Germline assignment: CDR1 SGHRS and CDR2 YFSETQ. The CDR3 is 13 amino acids. The CDR3 DNA follows: TGCGCCAGCAGCCCCGCCCGGGCCACTGAAGCTTTCTTT. Its translation is CASSPARATEAFF. Drawing the rest from reference TRBV5-1 and TRBJ1-1, the complete variable domain is KAGVTQTPRYLIKTRGQQVTLSCSPISGHRSVSWYQQTPGQGLQFLFEYFSETQRNKGNFPGRFSGRQFSNSRSEMNVSTLELGDSALYLCASSPARATEAFFGQGTRLTVV.

The chain recombines TRBV21-1 with TRBJ2-7; whether TRBD1, the table's D call, matches the DNA was not checked. TRBV21-1 is recorded as a pseudogene. The CDR3 sequence is 18 residues long. CDR3 DNA sequence: TGTGCCAGCAGCTTTTGGGCGCGGGCGGGGGCCACCTCCTACGAGCAGTACGTC. This gives the protein CASSFWARAGATSYEQYV.

The chain links TRBV7-6 to TRBJ2-1, with D maybe TRBD2 (5 bases). The V and J ends lost 7 bases and 4 bases respectively, with 14 bases between them. The CDR3 length is 14 residues. CDR1 is SGHVS, CDR2 FNYEAQ, per germline. The DNA for the CDR3 is TGTGCCAGCAATGCGGGCAGGAGTTACAATGAGCAGTTCTTC. As protein: CASNAGRSYNEQFF.

This clonotype appeared many times. V usage is TRBV12-3 or TRBV12-4 and J usage is TRBJ2-7; TRBD1 is a possible D gene (6 bases). The CDR3 has 15 amino acids. V lost 4 bases and J 0 bases, leaving 13 bases between the germline ends. The CDR3 DNA follows: TGTGCCAGCAGTTCCTCGGGGACAAACTCCTACGAGCAGTACTTC. It yields the protein CASSSSGTNSYEQYF.

This clonotype was counted only a few times. The chain uses TRBV18 and TRBJ2-1; 9 bases are a match to TRBD2. With V trimmed by 8 bases and J by 7 bases, 3 bases remained unmatched. The CDR3 length is 12 residues. Germline V gene lookup returns CDR1 KGHSH and CDR2 LQKENI. The CDR3 sequence is CASTTSGNEQFF. DNA of the CDR3: TGTGCCAGCACTACTAGCGGGAATGAGCAGTTCTTC. The variable domain in full, completed from reference TRBV18 and TRBJ2-1, reads NAGVMQNPRHLVRRRGQEARLRCSPMKGHSHVYWYRQLPEEGLKFMVYLQKENIIDESGMPKERFSAEFPKEGPSILRIQQVVRGDSAAYFCASTTSGNEQFFGPGTRLTVL.

This clonotype was detected a few times. The chain has TRBV27 and TRBJ2-5; 8 bases are shared with TRBD1. The CDR3 length is 15 residues. V lost 8 bases, J lost 5 bases, and 13 bases stayed unmatched. Germline-derived CDR1 and CDR2 are MNHEY and SMNVEV (reference sequence). The CDR3 reads CASDRAGGARETQYF. The CDR3 nucleotides read TGTGCCAGCGACAGAGCAGGGGGCGCGCGGGAGACCCAGTACTTC.

This clonotype was recorded many times. The J gene is TRBJ1-5, the V gene TRBV12-3 or TRBV12-4, with D possibly being TRBD1 (6 bases). The CDR3 has 18 residues. The ends were cut back, 3 bases at V and 0 bases at J, with 18 bases in the middle. The CDR3 is CASSFGDTSLYSNQPQHF. The CDR3, as DNA: TGTGCCAGCAGTTTCGGGGACACCTCCCTGTATAGCAATCAGCCCCAGCATTTT.

This chain links TRBV5-1 with TRBJ2-6; a weak D match, TRBD1 (6 bases). CDR3 size: 14 residues. Germline V gene lookup returns CDR1 SGHRS and CDR2 YFSETQ. V was shortened by 7 bases and J by 2 bases, with 10 bases between the two germline ends. The CDR3: CASGTSPGANVLTF. CDR3 nucleotide sequence: TGCGCCAGCGGGACATCACCTGGGGCCAACGTCCTGACTTTC. The complete variable domain, with remaining parts taken from reference TRBV5-1 and TRBJ2-6, reads KAGVTQTPRYLIKTRGQQVTLSCSPISGHRSVSWYQQTPGQGLQFLFEYFSETQRNKGNFPGRFSGRQFSNSRSEMNVSTLELGDSALYLCASGTSPGANVLTFGAGSRLTVL.

This clonotype appeared many times. The J gene is TRBJ2-2, the V gene TRBV20-1, with D possibly being TRBD1 (6 bases). This CDR3 has 15 amino acids. Germline V gives CDR1 DFQATT, CDR2 SNEGSKA (reference sequence). Trimming stripped 5 bases from V and 0 bases from J, with 13 bases between. CDR3 sequence reads: CSAQRQDPNTGELFF. For the CDR3, the DNA is TGCAGTGCTCAAAGACAGGACCCGAACACCGGGGAGCTGTTTTTT.

The J gene is TRBJ2-4, the V gene TRBV2, with a tentative D call TRBD2 (5 bases). The CDR3 consists of 14 residues. V was clipped by 7 bases and J by 1 base, with 11 bases between them. Germline values: CDR1 SNHLY, CDR2 FYNNEI. Here the CDR3 reads CASMASQAKNIQYF. The CDR3 bases are TGTGCCAGCATGGCTAGCCAGGCCAAAAACATTCAGTACTTC.

V usage is TRBV18 and J usage is TRBJ2-7; D unresolved. The germline CDR1 and CDR2 sequences are KGHSH and LQKENI. V lost 1 base and J 2 bases, leaving 9 bases between the germline ends. The CDR3 loop spans 14 amino acids. Written as DNA, the CDR3 is TGTGCCAGCTCACCACTCAGCCCAACCTACGAGCAGTACTTC. This translates into CASSPLSPTYEQYF.

This clonotype was observed many times. The rearrangement joins TRBV6-2 or TRBV6-3 to TRBJ2-3, with 7 bases identical to TRBD1. With 2 bases clipped from V and 8 bases from J, the junction kept 7 bases outside the gene matches. The germline gives CDR1 MNHEY, CDR2 SVGEGT. The CDR3 runs to 14 residues. This chain's CDR3 is CASSYARSGGTQYF. The DNA for the CDR3 is TGTGCCAGCAGTTACGCCAGGTCAGGGGGTACGCAGTATTTT.

J is TRBJ2-3 and V is TRBV7-2; TRBD2 agrees at 10 bases. V was clipped by 5 bases and J by 4 bases; unmatched bases: 3. This CDR3 is 14 amino acids long. In germline, CDR1 is SGHTA, CDR2 FQGNSA. The CDR3 reads CASSRTSGADTQYF. The CDR3 bases are TGTGCCAGCAGCAGGACTAGCGGAGCAGATACGCAGTATTTT.

The chain uses TRBV20-1 and TRBJ2-5; TRBD2 matches 11 bases. J lost 1 base, V lost 6 bases, and 7 bases had no gene match. CDR1 is DFQATT, CDR2 SNEGSKA, per germline (reference sequence). The CDR3 is 15 amino acids. The DNA of the CDR3 is TGCAGTGCAAACTCTCTAGCGGGGGGCCAAGAGACCCAGTACTTC. Protein product: CSANSLAGGQETQYF.

In this sample, this clonotype turned up a few times. The chain uses TRBV24-1 and TRBJ2-5; D not resolved. Per the germline V gene, CDR1 is KGHDR and CDR2 is SFDVKD. V lost 4 bases to trimming and J lost 5 bases, with 16 bases between them. This CDR3 comprises 15 residues. CDR3 residues: CATSDPDLDGETQYF. In nucleotides, the CDR3 is TGTGCCACCAGTGACCCCGACTTGGACGGCGAGACCCAGTACTTC.

There are a few counts of this clonotype. This chain connects TRBV12-3 or TRBV12-4 to TRBJ1-4; tentatively, D is TRBD1 (6 bases). The CDR3 is made up of 15 amino acids. The V and J ends lost 7 bases and 8 bases respectively, with 20 bases between them. As DNA, the CDR3 is TGTGCCAGCACCCTGACAGGAAGAGGCGAAGAAAAACTGTTTTTT. It is translated as CASTLTGRGEEKLFF.

This clonotype was counted a few times. The chain couples TRBV7-2 to TRBJ2-3; tentatively, D is TRBD2 (5 bases). CDR1 and CDR2 from the germline V gene are SGHTA and FQGNSA. This CDR3 is 13 amino acids long. Trimming removed 10 bases at V and 2 bases at J, with 13 bases between. The CDR3 reads CANRAGPTDTQYF. The CDR3 DNA reads as TGTGCCAACCGGGCGGGCCCCACAGATACGCAGTATTTT.

In this sample, this clonotype turned up once. This rearrangement joins TRBV19 to TRBJ1-5; the D is unclear. Germline CDR1 LNHDA, CDR2 SQIVND (reference sequence). V shed 5 bases and J shed 6 bases, with 20 bases lying between them. The CDR3 totals 16 residues. This chain's CDR3 is CASSSPAGRSRQPQHF. CDR3 sequence (DNA): TGTGCCAGTAGTTCTCCGGCAGGACGCAGTCGTCAGCCCCAGCATTTT.

This clonotype was detected a few times. The chain uses TRBV3-1 and TRBJ2-7; possibly TRBD2 for D (5 bases). Germline V gives CDR1 LGHDT, CDR2 YNNKEL (reference sequence). The CDR3 runs 13 residues. Trimming took 4 bases from V and 2 from J, leaving 9 bases between them. The CDR3 loop is CASSPGDPYEQYF. In nucleotides, the CDR3 is TGTGCCAGCAGCCCCGGGGATCCCTACGAGCAGTACTTC.

This sequence joins TRBV9 and TRBJ2-1; D is unresolved. Germline values: CDR1 SGDLS, CDR2 YYNGEE. CDR3 length: 15 amino acids. Trimming pared 0 bases from V and 0 bases from J, leaving 7 bases between. CDR3 sequence: CASSVEPSSYNEQFF. The CDR3 DNA reads TGTGCCAGCAGCGTAGAGCCTAGCTCCTACAATGAGCAGTTCTTC. Together with reference TRBV9 and TRBJ2-1, the CDR3 gives the full variable domain: DSGVTQTPKHLITATGQRVTLRCSPRSGDLSVYWYQQSLDQGLQFLIQYYNGEERAKGNILERFSAQQFPDLHSELNLSSLELGDSALYFCASSVEPSSYNEQFFGPGTRLTVL.

This clonotype occurred many times. The J gene is TRBJ1-2, the V gene TRBV4-3; no clear D gene. Trimming shortened V by 4 bases and J by 8 bases, and 11 bases separated the two germline ends. Germline CDR1 LGHNA, CDR2 YSLEER. The CDR3 consists of 12 residues. The CDR3 DNA sequence: TGCGCCAGCAGCCGCCGATCTGGAGGCTACACCTTC. Amino acids: CASSRRSGGYTF.

The chain uses TRBV7-8 and TRBJ2-7, with 8 bases matching TRBD1. After removal of 5 bases from V and 5 bases from J, the junction contained 8 bases not matched to a gene. This CDR3 is built from 14 residues. Germline assignment: CDR1 SGHVS and CDR2 FQNEAQ. In DNA form, the CDR3 reads TGTGCCAGCAGCCAGTCCAGGGGGCTCAACGAGCAGTACGTC. This sequence encodes CASSQSRGLNEQYV.